This TCR beta chain comes out of a study of blood T cell repertoires in COVID-19. Study summary: The study drew acute and convalescent COVID-19 samples from the United States, Italy and Spain.

The ends lost 6 bases at V and 4 bases at J; junction bases unmatched: 8. The CDR3 contains 16 residues. Germline V gives CDR1 SNHLY, CDR2 FYNNEI. Sequenced by immunoSEQ multiplex PCR; TCRdb stores in-frame clones only, minus some. The sample lists about 200,000 clones, about 88% occurring once. The chain joins TRBV2 to TRBJ2-1; 11 bases map to TRBD2. The source material was peripheral blood. The clonotype was recovered from a man aged 50-59 years with COVID-19, enrolled during active disease. CDR3 sequence reads: CASRARTSGYYNEQFF. CDR3 in DNA: TGTGCCAGCAGGGCCCGGACTAGCGGGTATTACAATGAGCAGTTCTTC.